Sequencing of this TCR beta chain was carried out in a study of chemoradiotherapy in HPV16-positive cancers. Study-wide results and caveats: Functional assays defining HPV-specific T cells used only a couple of HPV16-positive patients.

The ends were cut back, 0 bases at V and 3 bases at J, with 4 bases in the middle. The length of the CDR3 is 12 residues. CDR1 is SGHRS, CDR2 YFSETQ, per germline. The table came from immunoSEQ multiplex PCR; TCRdb's copy has only in-frame clones and leaves some out. This table has 10,000 or so clones, 80% to 85% appearing once. Worth noting for this clone: Its antigen is unknown.

Specimen: tumor tissue, collected from a patient who underwent chemoradiotherapy. The sequence was collected from a human donor with HPV-associated anogenital cancer. The rearrangement uses TRBV5-1 and TRBJ2-7; D is unresolved. Here the CDR3 DNA reads TGCGCCAGCAGCTTGGATGGCTACGAGCAGTACTTC. This gives the protein CASSLDGYEQYF. Full variable domain (missing parts from reference TRBV5-1 and TRBJ2-7): KAGVTQTPRYLIKTRGQQVTLSCSPISGHRSVSWYQQTPGQGLQFLFEYFSETQRNKGNFPGRFSGRQFSNSRSEMNVSTLELGDSALYLCASSLDGYEQYFGPGTRLTVT.